This TCR beta chain was documented in a study of STAT5B mutations in CD4+ large granular lymphocyte leukemia. In the study's own analysis: Lowest detectable productive clonotype frequency was 2.59 x 10-5. Produced via immunoSEQ multiplex PCR; TCRdb's table is partial and in-frame only. The D gene and trimming were derived from the DNA, and the V and J assignments and clone size from that table. The profile shows 8,000 to 8,500 clones, about 70% of them singletons. To note about this clone: Its antigen remains unidentified.

Bead-separated CD4+, CD4+CD8+, CD57+ or CD56+ fractions, or PBMC, were used. General study results and limits: Without putative leukemic clones, patient CD4-sorted repertoires remained more clonal than healthy CD4+ repertoires. Compared with healthy controls (2/35), patient top clones favored TRBV06 (8/27).

V shed 4 bases and J 6 bases; nucleotides not matched to a gene: 3. The CDR3 length is 12 residues. The germline gives CDR1 MNHNY, CDR2 SVGAGI (reference sequence). The source material was PBMCs. The sequence came from a woman in her sixties with CD4+ T-cell large granular lymphocyte leukemia. The rearrangement uses TRBV6-6 and TRBJ2-7; 7 bases are a match to TRBD1. This CDR3 is CASSWDRGEQYF. CDR3 nucleotides: TGTGCCAGCAGTTGGGACAGAGGCGAGCAGTACTTC.